A selection of T cell receptor beta chains follows, all from one sample in a study of cytomegalovirus exposure and HLA in healthy donors. Some clones are missing from TCRdb's copy, which holds only in-frame ones; the method was immunoSEQ multiplex PCR. The specimen's table records about 72,000 clones. Source material: PBMCs. These receptors originate from a man in his forties in good health and CMV-seronegative. Both conserved end residues are part of each CDR3. Fields, in order: V gene, J gene, CDR3 length, D gene, CDR3 DNA, CDR3 protein. The D gene is left open where the match is weak.

>TRBV30|TRBJ1-1|13|.
TGTGCCTGGGGAGTAATGCAGAACACTGAAGCTTTCTTT
CAWGVMQNTEAFF
>TRBV2|TRBJ1-1|16|TRBD1
TGTGCCAGCAGTCTCCCGGGACAGGGGGCGCACACTGAAGCTTTCTTT
CASSLPGQGAHTEAFF
>TRBV4-1|TRBJ1-3|14|.
TGCGCCAGCAGTCCGGGGGACTCTGGAAACACCATATATTTT
CASSPGDSGNTIYF
>TRBV11-2|TRBJ2-3|16|TRBD2
TGTGCCAGCAGCTCCAGCTCGGGGGGGGCCGGAGATACGCAGTATTTT
CASSSSSGGAGDTQYF
>TRBV6-6|TRBJ2-7|12|.
TGTGCCAGCAGTCCGGGGATTTACGAGCAGTACTTC
CASSPGIYEQYF
>TRBV5-4|TRBJ1-6|16|.
TGTGCCAGCAGCTCCGGGACTAGGGATGGGAATTCACCCCTCCACTTT
CASSSGTRDGNSPLHF
>TRBV5-1|TRBJ2-1|15|TRBD2
TGCGCCAGCAGCCCCAACGCGGCGGGAGACAATGAGCAGTTCTTC
CASSPNAAGDNEQFF
>TRBV11-3|TRBJ2-1|15|.
TGTGCCAGCAGCCTATCAAGCTCGTCCTACAATGAGCAGTTCTTC
CASSLSSSSYNEQFF
>TRBV7-2|TRBJ1-1|15|TRBD1
TGTGCCAGCAGACCTCAGACAGGGATGGGCACTGAAGCTTTCTTT
CASRPQTGMGTEAFF
>TRBV2|TRBJ2-3|15|TRBD2
TGTGCCAGCAGTGTCCCTAGCGGGGTTGTTGATACGCAGTATTTT
CASSVPSGVVDTQYF
>TRBV13|TRBJ1-6|14|.
TGTGCCAGCAGCAGCTCGGACAGCAATTCACCCCTCCACTTT
CASSSSDSNSPLHF
>TRBV11-3|TRBJ2-5|13|TRBD2
TGTGCCAGCAGTCGGGGGGGCCACGAGACCCAGTACTTC
CASSRGGHETQYF
>TRBV6-1|TRBJ2-7|15|TRBD2
TGTGCCAGCAGTGACCGCCGACTAGCGATATACGAGCAGTACTTC
CASSDRRLAIYEQYF
>TRBV6-1|TRBJ2-7|12|.
TGTGCCAGCAGTGAACAGGGAATCGAGCAGTACTTC
CASSEQGIEQYF
>TRBV6-1|TRBJ1-2|14|.
TGTGCCAGCACAAGCGCCTGGCCGAACTATGGCTACACCTTC
CASTSAWPNYGYTF
>TRBV5-6|TRBJ2-3|14|TRBD2
TGTGCCAGCAGCTTAGGGACTAGGACAGATACGCAGTATTTT
CASSLGTRTDTQYF
>TRBV25-1|TRBJ2-7|12|.
TGTGCCAGCAGTGAAGAATGGAGCGAGCAGTACTTC
CASSEEWSEQYF
>TRBV19|TRBJ2-7|14|TRBD1
TGTGCCAGTAGCCCGGGGACAGGGGTGAACGAGCAGTACTTC
CASSPGTGVNEQYF
>TRBV18|TRBJ1-5|15|.
TGTGCCAGCTCACTTGGACAGAATAGCAATCAGCCCCAGCATTTT
CASSLGQNSNQPQHF
>TRBV18|TRBJ2-5|14|TRBD2
TGTGCCAGCTCGCTGAGGACTAGCCAAGAGACCCAGTACTTC
CASSLRTSQETQYF
>TRBV19|TRBJ2-7|14|TRBD1
TGTGCCAGTAGTAACGGACAGGGGGGTTACGAGCAGTACTTC
CASSNGQGGYEQYF
>TRBV5-4|TRBJ1-1|13|.
TGTGCCAGCAGCTTGGAAGGGGCCACTGAAGCTTTCTTT
CASSLEGATEAFF
>TRBV6-5|TRBJ1-1|15|TRBD1
TGTGCCAGCAGTCGACCGGGACAGGGGTTTACTGAAGCTTTCTTT
CASSRPGQGFTEAFF
>TRBV29-1|TRBJ2-3|13|.
TGCAGCGTCCGACAGACTAGCACAGATACGCAGTATTTT
CSVRQTSTDTQYF
>TRBV27|TRBJ2-5|12|.
TGTGCCAGCAGTTTAGATAGAGAGACCCAGTACTTC
CASSLDRETQYF
>TRBV7-9|TRBJ1-4|15|.
TGTGCCAGCAGCTCCGACGGGGCAACTAATGAAAAACTGTTTTTT
CASSSDGATNEKLFF
>TRBV4-2|TRBJ2-5|14|.
TGTGCCAGCAGCCAAGGCGGGGCCCAAGAGACCCAGTACTTC
CASSQGGAQETQYF